The T cell receptor beta chain described here comes from a study of Graves' ophthalmopathy and Graves' hyperthyroidism (dated by TCRdb to 2016 to 2019). For context, the study as a whole: Hyperthyroidism was considered stable if no progression to ophthalmopathy occurred within 18 months of follow-up. An independent validation cohort comprised some 19 hyperthyroidism patients and some 16 patients who later progressed from hyperthyroidism to ophthalmopathy. In total, over 130 blood samples were TCR-sequenced: 43 ophthalmopathy, some 80 hyperthyroidism and approximately 17 hyperthyroidism-to-ophthalmopathy patients. In five to seven hyperthyroidism patients, the T-cell repertoire of thyroid tissue was compared with the T-cell repertoire of blood. Following sample collection, hyperthyroidism patients were given methimazole at a starting dose of 30 mg daily, and ophthalmopathy patients were given high-dose intravenous methylprednisolone. A discovery set of 100 patients (more than 40 ophthalmopathy, 60 or so stable hyperthyroidism) was enrolled to explore V-J signatures distinguishing ophthalmopathy from hyperthyroidism. TCR beta repertoire signatures were used to distinguish Graves' ophthalmopathy from Graves' hyperthyroidism and to predict progression to ophthalmopathy.

Broad study findings and their caveats: Most of the expanded thyroid clonotypes with a frequency above 0.001 were also detected in blood, and it was suggested that the thyroid immune response may be reflected by blood repertoires. In validation, the model predicted ophthalmopathy progression with about 64% sensitivity and about 73% specificity; some 13 predicted patients were CT-confirmed with GO in a median of 6.5 months. The 13-signature model separated ophthalmopathy from stable hyperthyroidism with roughly 90% sensitivity and about 84% specificity in cross-validation, and 80%/75% in the test set. No statistical method was used to set the sample size in advance, and the investigators knew which group each participant was assigned to.

Points on this clonotype: The clone's antigen remains unknown. No per-base quality is available; no much larger clone lies one base away.

For repertoire sequencing, the TCR beta CDR3 regions were amplified from RNA transcripts. The first round of RT-PCR was done with HTBI primers and the Qiagen OneStep RT-PCR kit, and was followed by a second round of multiplex PCR, then size selection and purification. Sequencing of the libraries was carried out on an Illumina HiSeq2000 in paired-end mode with 100 bp reads. Per the original workflow: SOAPnuke was used to process the reads, throwing out any read that had adapters, had uncalled bases, had a mean Phred below 15, or lacked an exact constant-primer or identifier match. COPE v1.2.5 was used to merge high-quality paired reads. Clonotypes were defined as unique nucleotide sequences and were aligned to IMGT TRB V, D and J references using MiTCR v1.1. Analysis was restricted to V-J combinations with a frequency above 0.0001, which covered about 99% of repertoires. A TCR clonal expansion and chaos score per V-J combination was defined as the ratio of F50 clonal expansion to chaos observed in the TCRdist matrix. Welch's t-statistics and random forest were used to reduce features to about 13 V-J combinations, which were fed into a naive Bayes classifier. The Morisita-Horn index was used to measure how similar the thyroid and blood repertoires were. TCRdb reworked the public reads: Q25 trimming with fastp, MiXCR clone assembly, productive beta chains retained. Each CDR3 protein appears once, grouped with its most common genes and DNA. The V and J calls and clone size come from TCRdb's table, not from the authors' own analysis. The sample yields around 590,000 distinct CDR3 sequences; under 45% were counted once. In total, the top ten clones hold about 4% of the sample.

V and J lose 6 bases and 4 bases, and a span of 9 bases separates them. From a lookup of the germline V gene, CDR1 and CDR2 are SNHLY and FYNNEI. The cysteine opens and the phenylalanine closes a CDR3 of 12 amino acids. Only CDR3 DNA is held: 36 bases, read in frame from base 1. Patients with hyperthyroidism were aged 18 to 65 years, had been newly diagnosed, and had a disease duration of less than 2 months. Patients with other autoimmune diseases, uncontrolled infections, pregnancy or lactation were excluded from the study. Diagnosis relied on clinical symptoms, serum thyroxine, TRAb, thyroid ultrasound and orbital computed tomography. Trizol reagent was used to extract the total RNA, and its quality was then checked on an Agilent 2100 Bioanalyzer.

The sequenced sample consisted of peripheral blood or thyroid tissue (not recorded which). This TCR was sampled from an adult man with Graves' hyperthyroidism. The rearrangement combines TRBV2 with TRBJ2-5, with the D gene not clear enough to name. The encoded CDR3 is CASSAGSETQYF. Read as DNA, the sequence is TGTGCCAGCAGCGCAGGTTCAGAGACCCAGTACTTC.